The source of this T cell receptor beta chain is a study of vaccination effects on CD4 cells after COVID-19. For the study at large: Sampling of two convalescent patients took place 16 days and one week prior to vaccination. Study-wide points: Only a few convalescent patients and no early post-infection timepoints featured in the study.

CDR3 length: 15 residues. Trimming removed 4 bases at V and 0 bases at J, with 12 bases between. Germline V lookup: CDR1 KGHSH, CDR2 LQKENI. Antigen-specific CD4+ T cells were first expanded with viral peptide pools by the ViraFEST assay and only then sequenced. Investigators separated out CD4+ T cells once around 10 days of culture had passed. PCR confirmed that the person was infected with SARS-CoV-2 between March and December 2020. Cultures had half their medium replaced with IL-2 medium on days 3 and 7. Produced via immunoSEQ multiplex PCR; TCRdb's table is partial and in-frame only. The data contain approximately 37,000 clones, around 73% of them singletons. The sample holds a few counts of this clone. Its antigen is as yet unknown.

V gene TRBV18 combines with J gene TRBJ2-5; D unclear. The receptor was isolated from a human donor who had a prior SARS-CoV-2 infection. The sequencing used CD4+ T cells from PBMCs cultured with a peptide pool, collected before COVID-19 vaccination. The CDR3 DNA is TGTGCCAGCTCACACTCAGATCCTAACCAAGAGACCCAGTACTTC. Its protein product is CASSHSDPNQETQYF.